The sample holds many counts of the clone carrying this T cell receptor beta chain. The source material, RNA transcripts, was used to amplify TCR beta CDR3 regions. First-round RT-PCR of the TCR CDR3 relied on the HTBI primer set. TCRdb recomputed calls from the multiplex PCR reads with MiXCR, one row per CDR3 protein. The sample holds approximately 400,000 distinct CDR3 sequences, 15% to 20% seen once. PBMCs came from about 10 ml fresh peripheral blood. The data are from a study of T cells in Graves' hyperthyroidism and ophthalmopathy. Trimming cost V 5 bases and J 5 bases, with 25 bases left between them. This CDR3 region has 17 residues. Per germline, CDR1 MRHNA and CDR2 SNTAGT.

This clonotype originated in a woman between 18 and 29 years old with Graves' hyperthyroidism. Material for sequencing was blood. This chain connects TRBV6-4 to TRBJ2-7, with D tentatively TRBD2 (6 bases). The CDR3 DNA follows: TGTGCCAGCAGTCTCGCGGGGTGGGCCCCTGGAGCCGACGAGCAGTACTTC. The encoded protein is CASSLAGWAPGADEQYF.